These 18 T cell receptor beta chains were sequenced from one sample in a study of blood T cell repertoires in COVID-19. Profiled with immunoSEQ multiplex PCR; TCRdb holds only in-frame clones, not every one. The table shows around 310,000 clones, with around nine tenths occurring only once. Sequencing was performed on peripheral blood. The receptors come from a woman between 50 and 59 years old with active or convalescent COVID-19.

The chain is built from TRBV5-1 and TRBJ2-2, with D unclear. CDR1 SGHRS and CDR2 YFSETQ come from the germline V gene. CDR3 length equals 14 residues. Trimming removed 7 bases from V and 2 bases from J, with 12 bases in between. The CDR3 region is CASGHSPNTGELFF. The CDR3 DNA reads TGCGCCAGCGGTCACAGCCCCAACACCGGGGAGCTGTTTTTT.

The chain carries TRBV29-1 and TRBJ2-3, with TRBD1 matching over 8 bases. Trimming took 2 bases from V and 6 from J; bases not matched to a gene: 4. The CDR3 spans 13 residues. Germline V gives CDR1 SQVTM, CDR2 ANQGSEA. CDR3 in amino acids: CSVERQGADTQYF. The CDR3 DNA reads TGCAGCGTTGAACGGCAGGGGGCCGATACGCAGTATTTT.

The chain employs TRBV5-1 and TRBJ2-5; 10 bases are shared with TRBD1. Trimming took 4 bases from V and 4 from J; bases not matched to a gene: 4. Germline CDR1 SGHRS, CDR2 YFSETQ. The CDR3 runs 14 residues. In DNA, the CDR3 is TGCGCCAGCAGCGAGACAGGGGGCGCAGAGACCCAGTACTTC. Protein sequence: CASSETGGAETQYF.

CDR3 amino acids: CAWRSSGGDGEQFF. CDR3 sequence (DNA): TGTGCCTGGAGAAGTAGCGGGGGGGACGGTGAGCAGTTCTTC. The chain is built from TRBV30 and TRBJ2-1; 11 bases are a match to TRBD2. This CDR3 region has 14 residues. From germline, CDR1 is GTSNPN and CDR2 SVGIG (reference sequence). V shed 3 bases and J 9 bases; nucleotides not matched to a gene: 7.

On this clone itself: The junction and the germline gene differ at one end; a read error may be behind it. The CDR3 sequence is CASSQELVENF. CDR3 nucleotides: TGTGCCAGCAGCCAAGAACTAGTAGAAAACTTC. V gene TRBV3-1 (or the pseudogene TRBV3-2) combines with J gene TRBJ2-5; the D gene is possibly TRBD2 (5 bases). CDR1 and CDR2 (germline): LGHDT, YNNKEL (reference sequence). The CDR3 runs 11 residues.

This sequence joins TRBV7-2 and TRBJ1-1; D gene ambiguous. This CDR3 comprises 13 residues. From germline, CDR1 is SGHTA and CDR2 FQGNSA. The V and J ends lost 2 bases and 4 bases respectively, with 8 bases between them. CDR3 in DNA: TGTGCCAGCAGCTTACGGTTGTCCACTGAAGCTTTCTTT. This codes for CASSLRLSTEAFF.

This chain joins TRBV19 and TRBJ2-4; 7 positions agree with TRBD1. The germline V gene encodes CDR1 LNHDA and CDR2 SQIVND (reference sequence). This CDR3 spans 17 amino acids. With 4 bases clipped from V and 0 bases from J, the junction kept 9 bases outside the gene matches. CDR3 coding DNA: TGTGCCAGTAGTAACTCCCACCGGGACAGAGCCAAAAACATTCAGTACTTC. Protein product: CASSNSHRDRAKNIQYF.

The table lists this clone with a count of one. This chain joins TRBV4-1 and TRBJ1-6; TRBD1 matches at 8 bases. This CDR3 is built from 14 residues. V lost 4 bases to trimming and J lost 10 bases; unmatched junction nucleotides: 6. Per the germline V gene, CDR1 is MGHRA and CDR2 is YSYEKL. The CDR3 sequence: CASSLDRANSPLHF. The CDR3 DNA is TGCGCCAGCAGCCTGGACAGGGCCAACTCACCCCTCCACTTT.

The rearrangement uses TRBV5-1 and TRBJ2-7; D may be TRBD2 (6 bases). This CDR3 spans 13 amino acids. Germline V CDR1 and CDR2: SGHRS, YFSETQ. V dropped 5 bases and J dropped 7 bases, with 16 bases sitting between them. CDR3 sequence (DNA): TGCGCCAGCAGTCGAACTAGCTTAGAGGAGCAGTACTTC. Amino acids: CASSRTSLEEQYF.

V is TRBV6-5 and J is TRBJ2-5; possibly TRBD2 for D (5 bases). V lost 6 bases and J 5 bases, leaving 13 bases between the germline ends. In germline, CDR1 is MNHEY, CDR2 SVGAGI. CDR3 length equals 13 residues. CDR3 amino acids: CASSPGVWETQYF. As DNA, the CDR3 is TGTGCCAGCAGCCCCGGGGTCTGGGAGACCCAGTACTTC.

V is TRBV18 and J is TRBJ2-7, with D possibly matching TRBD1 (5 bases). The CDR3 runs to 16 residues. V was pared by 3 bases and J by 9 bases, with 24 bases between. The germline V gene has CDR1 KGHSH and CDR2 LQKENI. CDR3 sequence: CASSPSGAPDITAQYF. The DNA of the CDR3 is TGTGCCAGCTCACCCTCTGGGGCACCCGATATAACCGCGCAGTACTTC. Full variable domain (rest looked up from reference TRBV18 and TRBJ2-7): NAGVMQNPRHLVRRRGQEARLRCSPMKGHSHVYWYRQLPEEGLKFMVYLQKENIIDESGMPKERFSAEFPKEGPSILRIQQVVRGDSAAYFCASSPSGAPDITAQYFGPGTRLTVT.

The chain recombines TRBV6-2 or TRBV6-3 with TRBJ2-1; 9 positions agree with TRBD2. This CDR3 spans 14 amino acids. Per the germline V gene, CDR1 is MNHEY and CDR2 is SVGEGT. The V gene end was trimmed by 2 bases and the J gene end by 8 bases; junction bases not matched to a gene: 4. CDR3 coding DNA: TGTGCCAGCAGTTACCCGGGACTAGCCCATGAGCAGTTCTTC. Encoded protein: CASSYPGLAHEQFF.

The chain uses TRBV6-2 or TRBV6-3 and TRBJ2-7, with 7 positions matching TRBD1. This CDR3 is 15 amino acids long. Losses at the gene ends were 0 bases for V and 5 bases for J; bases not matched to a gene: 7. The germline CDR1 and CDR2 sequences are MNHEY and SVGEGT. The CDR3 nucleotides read TGTGCCAGCAGTTACTCGAAGGACAGGCGCGACGAGCAGTACTTC. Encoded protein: CASSYSKDRRDEQYF.

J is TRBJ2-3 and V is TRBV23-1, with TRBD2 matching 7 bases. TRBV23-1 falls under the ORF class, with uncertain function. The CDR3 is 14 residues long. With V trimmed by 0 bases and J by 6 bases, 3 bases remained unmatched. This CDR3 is CASSQSREGDTQYF. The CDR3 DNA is TGCGCCAGCAGTCAATCTAGGGAGGGGGATACGCAGTATTTT.

Written as DNA, the CDR3 is TGTGCCTGGAGTGTACCCTTAACAGGGCCCTATGGCTACACCTTC. This gives the protein CAWSVPLTGPYGYTF. V is TRBV30 and J is TRBJ1-2; possibly TRBD1 for D (6 bases). In germline, CDR1 is GTSNPN, CDR2 SVGIG (reference sequence). Trimming left V 0 bases short and J 4 bases short, with 15 bases between. This CDR3 comprises 15 residues.

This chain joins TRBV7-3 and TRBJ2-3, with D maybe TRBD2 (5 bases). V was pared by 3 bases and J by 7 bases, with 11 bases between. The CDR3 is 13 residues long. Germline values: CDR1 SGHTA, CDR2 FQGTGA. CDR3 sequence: CASSLGDRYTQYF. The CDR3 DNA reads TGTGCCAGCAGCTTGGGAGATCGATATACGCAGTATTTT.

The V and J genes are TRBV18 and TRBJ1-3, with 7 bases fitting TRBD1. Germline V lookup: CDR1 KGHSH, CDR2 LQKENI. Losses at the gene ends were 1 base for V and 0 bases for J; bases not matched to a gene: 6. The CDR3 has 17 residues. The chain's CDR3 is CASSPLLQGGSGNTIYF. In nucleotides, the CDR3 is TGTGCCAGCTCACCACTACTGCAGGGGGGCTCTGGAAACACCATATATTTT.

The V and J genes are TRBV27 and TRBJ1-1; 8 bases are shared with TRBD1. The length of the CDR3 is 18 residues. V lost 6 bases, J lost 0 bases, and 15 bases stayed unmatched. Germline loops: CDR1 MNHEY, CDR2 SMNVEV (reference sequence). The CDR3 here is CASRQSTGARILNTEAFF. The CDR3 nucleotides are TGTGCCAGCAGACAATCGACAGGGGCCCGAATTTTGAACACTGAAGCTTTCTTT.